The rows below give T cell receptor beta chains drawn from one sample of a study of T cell responses to AZD1222 COVID-19 vaccine. Sequenced by immunoSEQ multiplex PCR; TCRdb stores in-frame clones only, minus some. Of around 150,000 clones listed, 90% to 95% are singletons. The specimen was peripheral blood, collected 28 days after the second AZD1222 dose. The receptors were gathered from an adult who received the AZD1222 COVID-19 vaccine. Both conserved end residues are part of each CDR3. D genes are given only for firm matches.

J gene | V gene | D gene | CDR3 protein | CDR3 DNA
TRBJ2-1 | TRBV7-2 | TRBD2 | CASSLTSAYNEQFF | TGTGCCAGCAGCTTAACTAGCGCCTACAATGAGCAGTTCTTC
TRBJ2-1 | TRBV19 | TRBD2 | CASSMGLARNEQFF | TGTGCCAGTAGTATGGGACTAGCGCGGAATGAGCAGTTCTTC
TRBJ1-1 | TRBV10-2 | - | CASSEGGNTEAFF | TGCGCCAGCAGTGAGGGGGGGAACACTGAAGCTTTCTTT
TRBJ1-2 | TRBV5-1 | TRBD1 | CASRIGGQGNGGYTF | TGCGCCAGCAGGATTGGGGGACAGGGGAACGGTGGCTACACCTTC
TRBJ2-5 | TRBV7-9 | TRBD1 | CASSPYRQGETQYF | TGTGCCAGCAGCCCGTATCGACAGGGGGAGACCCAGTACTTC
TRBJ1-6 | TRBV28 | TRBD1 | CASSFVLGQSLLALHF | TGTGCCAGCAGTTTTGTGTTGGGACAGTCCCTTTTGGCCCTCCACTTT
TRBJ2-1 | TRBV7-9 | TRBD2 | CASSLGTSGRWSNEQFF | TGTGCCAGCAGCTTAGGGACTAGCGGGAGGTGGTCAAATGAGCAGTTCTTC
TRBJ2-1 | TRBV10-1 | - | CASSEGTWGNEQFF | TGCGCCAGCAGTGAAGGTACATGGGGCAATGAGCAGTTCTTC
TRBJ1-1 | TRBV11-2 | - | CASQRELEAFF | TGTGCCAGCCAACGGGAGCTTGAAGCTTTCTTT
TRBJ1-6 | TRBV28 | - | CASSLLSPNSPLHF | TGTGCCAGCAGTTTGTTATCACCAAATTCACCCCTCCACTTT
TRBJ1-1 | TRBV6-5 | TRBD1 | CASSLWDWTGGRAFF | TGTGCCAGCAGTCTATGGGACTGGACAGGGGGCCGGGCTTTCTTT
TRBJ2-7 | TRBV6-5 | - | CASSSADTPYEQYF | TGTGCCAGCAGTTCCGCGGACACTCCCTACGAGCAGTACTTC
TRBJ2-7 | TRBV3-1/TRBV3-2 | - | CASSHQERLSYEQYF | TGTGCCAGCAGCCACCAGGAGCGCTTATCCTACGAGCAGTACTTC
TRBJ2-3 | TRBV30 | - | CASSRRGGSTDTQYF | TGTGCCTCCTCCAGGCGGGGCGGGAGCACAGATACGCAGTATTTT
TRBJ1-4 | TRBV5-1 | - | CASSFTGPDEKLFF | TGCGCCAGCAGCTTTACAGGGCCCGATGAAAAACTGTTTTTT
TRBJ2-7 | TRBV19 | TRBD1 | CASSPRGRVSYEQYF | TGTGCCAGTAGCCCCAGGGGGCGCGTCTCCTACGAGCAGTACTTC
TRBJ2-1 | TRBV18 | TRBD2 | CASSPPRTSGTNNEQFF | TGTGCCAGCTCACCACCCCGAACTAGCGGGACGAACAATGAGCAGTTCTTC
TRBJ2-2 | TRBV7-6 | - | CASSLAMSENTGELFF | TGTGCCAGCAGCTTAGCGATGAGCGAAAACACCGGGGAGCTGTTTTTT
TRBJ2-3 | TRBV21-1 | - | CASSKERSLGAQYF | TGTGCCAGCAGCAAAGAGAGAAGCCTAGGGGCGCAGTATTTT
TRBJ2-7 | TRBV15 | - | CATRDRAYSYEQYF | TGTGCCACCAGGGATAGAGCGTACTCCTACGAGCAGTACTTC
TRBJ1-2 | TRBV27 | TRBD1 | CASSLSRGTGVDGYTF | TGTGCCAGCAGTTTAAGCCGAGGGACAGGGGTTGATGGCTACACCTTC
TRBJ2-1 | TRBV6-2/TRBV6-3 | TRBD2 | CASSFGGLGNEQFF | TGTGCCAGCAGTTTCGGGGGACTAGGCAATGAGCAGTTCTTC
TRBJ1-1 | TRBV6-2/TRBV6-3 | - | CASSYRGVGNTEAFF | TGTGCCAGCAGTTATCGGGGAGTGGGGAACACTGAAGCTTTCTTT
TRBJ2-1 | TRBV5-6 | - | CASSFLALGYNEQFF | TGTGCCAGCAGCTTCCTAGCGCTTGGCTACAATGAGCAGTTCTTC